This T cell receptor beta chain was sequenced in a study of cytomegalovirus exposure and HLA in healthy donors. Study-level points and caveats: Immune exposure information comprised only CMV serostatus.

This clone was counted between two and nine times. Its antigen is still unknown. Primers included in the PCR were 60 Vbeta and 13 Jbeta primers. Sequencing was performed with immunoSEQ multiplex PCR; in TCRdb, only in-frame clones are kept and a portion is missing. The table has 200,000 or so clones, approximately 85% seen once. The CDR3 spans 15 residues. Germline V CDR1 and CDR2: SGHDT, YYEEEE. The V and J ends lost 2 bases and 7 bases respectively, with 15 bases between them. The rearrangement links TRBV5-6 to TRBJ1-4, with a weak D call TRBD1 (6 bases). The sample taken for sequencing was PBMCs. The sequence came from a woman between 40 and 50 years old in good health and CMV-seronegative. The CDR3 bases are TGTGCCAGCAGCTTCAGTGGGGGCCCGGTTGAAAAACTGTTTTTT. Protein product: CASSFSGGPVEKLFF.